The subject of this entry is one T cell receptor beta chain. The antigen is undetermined. V lost 2 bases and J lost 5, with 12 bases in between. Germline-derived CDR1 and CDR2 are SEHNR and FQNEAQ (reference sequence). The CDR3 has 14 residues. A multiplex PCR was run with 60 Vbeta primers and 13 Jbeta primers. The table came from immunoSEQ multiplex PCR; TCRdb's copy has only in-frame clones and leaves some out. The sample lists approximately 150,000 clones, approximately 84% occurring once. This sample is drawn from a study of cytomegalovirus exposure and HLA in healthy donors. The study's findings and limits: Earlier findings revealed that most TCR beta V segments proved productive either about 87% or about 30% of the time. Accurate prediction of HLA-A and HLA-B alleles (for most subjects) was reportedly achieved from TCR beta sequences.

The specimen sequenced was PBMCs. The sequence came from a young man in good health and CMV-seronegative. V gene TRBV7-9 combines with J gene TRBJ1-1, with no clear D. CDR3 residues: CASSLREGVTEAFF. CDR3 in DNA: TGTGCCAGCAGCTTAAGGGAGGGCGTTACTGAAGCTTTCTTT.